Listed below are T cell receptor beta chains from one sample, sequenced in a study of T cells after yellow fever vaccination. A single record per CDR3 protein comes from TCRdb applying MiXCR to the 5' RACE reads. The sample holds about 73,000 distinct CDR3 sequences, roughly 8% seen once. The sample here was CD8+ T cells sorted from PBMCs, taken on the day of the yellow fever booster vaccination. Receptors originate from a man in his thirties or forties who received the YFV17D yellow fever vaccine. Each CDR3 is given with its conserved first and last residue. D genes are given only for firm matches.

CDR3: CASSDSGIYNEQFF
D: TRBD2
V: TRBV25-1

CDR3: CASSLEPAGEGPSEQFF
D: TRBD2
V: TRBV5-1

CDR3: CASSQVGQGQGTQYF
D: NA
V: TRBV4-3

CDR3: CAWSLAGGTYEQYF
D: TRBD2
V: TRBV30

CDR3: CASEGAVGSYNEQFF
D: NA
V: TRBV5-4

CDR3: CASSPRGDTQYF
D: NA
V: TRBV5-4

CDR3: CASRNPGEQFF
D: NA
V: TRBV6-2/TRBV6-3

CDR3: CASSMVGGSSYEQYF
D: NA
V: TRBV19

CDR3: CASSDAGTSGKATDTQYF
D: TRBD2
V: TRBV9

CDR3: CASSLVPGARDGYTF
D: NA
V: TRBV5-1

CDR3: CASMGGYNEQFF
D: NA
V: TRBV19

CDR3: CASSIRTHTEAFF
D: NA
V: TRBV19

CDR3: CASKGAPYSNQPQHF
D: TRBD1
V: TRBV19

CDR3: CSARDDLAGVTDTQYF
D: TRBD2
V: TRBV20-1

CDR3: CSVLTFDRVYEQYF
D: TRBD1
V: TRBV29-1

CDR3: CATSDSSGEGSYEQYF
D: NA
V: TRBV24-1

CDR3: CASSLVPDNQPQHF
D: NA
V: TRBV7-2

CDR3: CSARGLAGGNEQFF
D: TRBD2
V: TRBV20-1

CDR3: CAISPSGSGYNEQFF
D: TRBD2
V: TRBV10-3

CDR3: CASSLGATYEQYF
D: NA
V: TRBV13

CDR3: CATGPGATLYEQFF
D: NA
V: TRBV7-9

CDR3: CSASGSHETQYF
D: NA
V: TRBV20-1

CDR3: CSARDPNSYPDEQFF
D: NA
V: TRBV20-1

CDR3: CASSLAGPLGEKLFF
D: NA
V: TRBV5-1

CDR3: CASSLRTVSGNTIYF
D: NA
V: TRBV28

CDR3: CASSLWTGYEQYF
D: TRBD1
V: TRBV7-2

CDR3: CASSDRSTYEQYF
D: NA
V: TRBV27

CDR3: CASSYSPWGREGYSDEQFF
D: TRBD2
V: TRBV6-5

CDR3: CSAPGRSNEQFF
D: NA
V: TRBV20-1

CDR3: CASSQLLAESYEQYF
D: TRBD2
V: TRBV4-1

CDR3: CASSLGYSWQPRTYEQYF
D: NA
V: TRBV11-2

CDR3: CSAKGISYEQYF
D: NA
V: TRBV20-1

CDR3: CATSKEHQNTEAFF
D: NA
V: TRBV15

CDR3: CASSLGGGPQHF
D: NA
V: TRBV5-4

CDR3: CASSYSFTLLAGVKEQYF
D: TRBD2
V: TRBV6-5

CDR3: CELMGLYTGELFF
D: TRBD2
V: TRBV20-1

CDR3: CASSEPRDGSTYEQYF
D: NA
V: TRBV5-1

CDR3: CASSTAGGRNEQFF
D: NA
V: TRBV7-2

CDR3: CSARAGTHPDTQYF
D: NA
V: TRBV20-1

CDR3: CSARDITTGELFF
D: NA
V: TRBV20-1

CDR3: CASSPTLAVDTQYF
D: TRBD2
V: TRBV18

CDR3: CASSEASASGNTIYF
D: NA
V: TRBV6-1

CDR3: CASSYGTSGDNEQFF
D: TRBD2
V: TRBV6-5

CDR3: CAISASPDMAAETQYF
D: NA
V: TRBV10-3

CDR3: CSVEGATAQRTDTQYF
D: NA
V: TRBV29-1

CDR3: CASSRNYGGRDDYNEQFF
D: TRBD2
V: TRBV9

CDR3: CASSLTRSSTDTQYF
D: NA
V: TRBV7-3

CDR3: CASSQYAPGEQYF
D: NA
V: TRBV3-1

CDR3: CASSDGLAGLQETQYF
D: TRBD2
V: TRBV27

CDR3: CAWSVGPNEQFF
D: NA
V: TRBV30

CDR3: CASRQGQEELFF
D: TRBD1
V: TRBV5-1

CDR3: CASSLSEWTDLEQFF
D: NA
V: TRBV6-2/TRBV6-3

CDR3: CAGGEGTNTGELFF
D: TRBD2
V: TRBV12-3/TRBV12-4

CDR3: CSAIIAGGPDEQYF
D: TRBD2
V: TRBV20-1